The sequence of this T cell receptor beta chain was determined in a study of cytomegalovirus exposure and HLA in healthy donors. Overall study results and limits: Segments of the TCR beta V type were, in most cases, productive about 87% or about 30% of the time in an earlier analysis.

Those who donated were healthy bone marrow donors. In the PCR, 60 Vbeta and 13 Jbeta primers were used. Assay: immunoSEQ multiplex PCR; the TCRdb copy retains only in-frame clones and omits some. Of 120,000 to 150,000 clones in the sample, 75% to 90% were seen once. Between the trimmed V and J ends, which lost 4 bases and 3 bases, there was a span of 22 bases. Germline V CDR1 and CDR2: SGDLS, YYNGEE. The CDR3 consists of 18 residues. A note on this clone: The antigen is not known.

This rearrangement joins TRBV9 to TRBJ2-2; perhaps TRBD2 as D (6 bases). The specimen sequenced was PBMCs. This sequence was found in a woman between 25 and 40 years old in good health and CMV-seronegative. CDR3 nucleotides: TGTGCCAGCAGCCCCCGTTGGACTACGGCCGCGGACACCGGGGAGCTGTTTTTT. Residues: CASSPRWTTAADTGELFF.